What follows are 7 T cell receptor beta chains derived from one specimen sequenced in a study of T cell responses to AZD1222 COVID-19 vaccine. Some clones are missing from TCRdb's copy, which holds only in-frame ones; the method was immunoSEQ multiplex PCR. The sample has roughly 100,000 clones, approximately 93% seen once. The sequences come from peripheral blood, collected on day 0 of AZD1222 vaccination. The receptor source for this set is an adult in good health.

V usage is TRBV28 and J usage is TRBJ1-1, with D uncertain. Germline V lookup: CDR1 MDHEN, CDR2 SYDVKM. V lost 3 bases and J lost 7, with 12 bases in between. The CDR3 consists of 13 residues. The DNA of the CDR3 is TGTGCCAGCAGTTTGGGTTGGGAGGTTGAAGCTTTCTTT. It yields the protein CASSLGWEVEAFF.

This clone was seen a single time. The rearrangement uses TRBV7-8 and TRBJ2-7; D gene uncertain. CDR1 and CDR2 from the germline V gene are SGHVS and FQNEAQ. V was cut by 2 bases and J by 3 bases, with 11 bases left in between. This CDR3 contains 14 residues. The CDR3 sequence is CASSLMGGDYEQYF. The CDR3 nucleotides read TGTGCCAGCAGCTTAATGGGCGGAGACTACGAGCAGTACTTC.

The chain's CDR3 is CASSIDGVGYTF. In nucleotides, the CDR3 is TGTGCCAGCAGCATAGACGGGGTGGGCTACACCTTC. The rearrangement links TRBV5-4 to TRBJ1-2; D gene unclear. Germline loops: CDR1 SGHNT, CDR2 YYREEE (reference sequence). Trimming cost V 4 bases and J 8 bases, with 12 bases left between them. The CDR3 spans 12 residues.

The rearrangement links TRBV11-3 to TRBJ2-3; D unclear. The germline V and J ends were trimmed by 0 bases and 4 bases, with 14 bases remaining between them. CDR1 and CDR2 from the germline V gene are SGHNT and YENEEA. The length of the CDR3 is 16 residues. The CDR3 DNA reads as TGTGCCAGCAGCTTAGAATTAGACCCCCTGGCAGATACGCAGTATTTT. Its translation is CASSLELDPLADTQYF.

This rearrangement joins TRBV11-3 to TRBJ1-1; D remains ambiguous. This CDR3 spans 13 amino acids. V was shortened by 8 bases and J by 2 bases, with 12 bases between the two germline ends. Germline V gene data show CDR1 as SGHNT and CDR2 as YENEEA. The CDR3 sequence: CASGQTRNTEAFF. In DNA form, the CDR3 reads TGTGCCAGCGGGCAGACTCGAAACACTGAAGCTTTCTTT.

The chain uses TRBV18 and TRBJ2-1, with 11 bases that match TRBD2. This CDR3 comprises 16 residues. Germline V lookup: CDR1 KGHSH, CDR2 LQKENI. J lost 6 bases, V lost 1 base, and 5 bases had no gene match. The CDR3 loop reads CASSPRGLAAANEQFF. CDR3 nucleotide sequence: TGTGCCAGCTCACCACGGGGACTAGCGGCAGCCAATGAGCAGTTCTTC. Based on the CDR3 plus reference TRBV18 and TRBJ2-1, the full variable domain is NAGVMQNPRHLVRRRGQEARLRCSPMKGHSHVYWYRQLPEEGLKFMVYLQKENIIDESGMPKERFSAEFPKEGPSILRIQQVVRGDSAAYFCASSPRGLAAANEQFFGPGTRLTVL.

This chain links TRBV5-1 with TRBJ2-7; no reliable D call. V lost 0 bases to trimming and J lost 0 bases, with 13 bases between them. CDR3 size: 16 residues. The germline CDR1 and CDR2 sequences are SGHRS and YFSETQ. The CDR3: CASSLAGGWDSYEQYF. In nucleotides, the CDR3 is TGCGCCAGCAGCTTGGCCGGTGGATGGGACTCCTACGAGCAGTACTTC. Looking up the rest from reference TRBV5-1 and TRBJ2-7 gives the full variable domain: KAGVTQTPRYLIKTRGQQVTLSCSPISGHRSVSWYQQTPGQGLQFLFEYFSETQRNKGNFPGRFSGRQFSNSRSEMNVSTLELGDSALYLCASSLAGGWDSYEQYFGPGTRLTVT.